These 7 T cell receptor beta chains were sequenced from one sample in a study of blood T cell repertoires in COVID-19. Data came from immunoSEQ multiplex PCR; TCRdb stores just in-frame clones and leaves some out. In the table there are about 34,000 clones, about nine tenths of which are singletons. The sample was peripheral blood. The receptors stem from a man older than 75 with acute or convalescent COVID-19.

The V call is TRBV6-5, the J call TRBJ1-4, with D hard to call. Germline CDR1 MNHEY, CDR2 SVGAGI. The CDR3 contains 14 residues. The V gene lost 7 bases and the J gene lost 10 bases, with 19 bases spanning the gap. This CDR3 reads CASIPSGSPGKLFF. For the CDR3, the DNA is TGTGCCAGCATCCCAAGCGGTTCACCGGGAAAACTGTTTTTT.

The chain has TRBV5-4 and TRBJ1-2; 9 nucleotides agree with TRBD1. This CDR3 is built from 15 residues. The germline gives CDR1 SGHNT, CDR2 YYREEE (reference sequence). The trim removed 6 bases at V and 3 bases at J, leaving 9 bases unmatched. Here the CDR3 DNA reads TGTGCCAGCAACGACAGGGGGGGTGACGACTATGGCTACACCTTC. This sequence encodes CASNDRGGDDYGYTF.

The chain carries TRBV7-8 and TRBJ1-1, with 7 bases matching TRBD1. With 4 bases clipped from V and 2 bases from J, the junction kept 10 bases outside the gene matches. Looked up from germline, CDR1 is SGHVS and CDR2 is FQNEAQ. This CDR3 is 16 amino acids long. The CDR3 DNA sequence: TGTGCCAGCAGCTCGGCGGGACAGCTTATTAACACTGAAGCTTTCTTT. Amino acid sequence: CASSSAGQLINTEAFF.

The chain uses TRBV5-1 and TRBJ1-1; perhaps TRBD1 as D (6 bases). V was pared by 0 bases and J by 3 bases, with 12 bases between. The CDR3 has 15 amino acids. Looked up from germline, CDR1 is SGHRS and CDR2 is YFSETQ. CDR3 DNA: TGCGCCAGCAGCTTGGACCCGCGGGGGCACACTGAAGCTTTCTTT. Its protein product is CASSLDPRGHTEAFF.

This sequence joins TRBV5-5 and TRBJ2-1; the D gene is possibly TRBD2 (5 bases). This CDR3 spans 17 amino acids. Germline assignment: CDR1 SGHKS and CDR2 YYEKEE (reference sequence). The V end was cut by 4 bases, the J end by 0 bases, with 17 bases between. The DNA of the CDR3 is TGTGCCAGCAGCCCATACGGTGCGGGCAGCTCCTACAATGAGCAGTTCTTC. It translates to CASSPYGAGSSYNEQFF.

V and J are TRBV2 and TRBJ2-1; D may be TRBD1 (6 bases). Trimming left V 2 bases short and J 0 bases short, with 8 bases between. Germline V gene lookup returns CDR1 SNHLY and CDR2 FYNNEI. The CDR3 totals 15 residues. The CDR3 DNA sequence: TGTGCCAGCAGTGAACAGGGGCGCTCCTACAATGAGCAGTTCTTC. Amino acids: CASSEQGRSYNEQFF. Variable domain in full (rest from reference TRBV2 and TRBJ2-1): EPEVTQTPSHQVTQMGQEVILRCVPISNHLYFYWYRQILGQKVEFLVSFYNNEISEKSEIFDDQFSVERPDGSNFTLKIRSTKLEDSAMYFCASSEQGRSYNEQFFGPGTRLTVL.

The rearrangement joins TRBV2 to TRBJ1-6; 10 positions agree with TRBD1. The length of the CDR3 is 15 residues. V was pared by 5 bases and J by 5 bases, with 3 bases of the junction left unmatched. From germline, CDR1 is SNHLY and CDR2 FYNNEI. CDR3 sequence: CASSKTGGNNSPLHF. CDR3 DNA: TGTGCCAGCAGTAAGACAGGGGGCAATAATTCACCCCTCCACTTT. Full variable domain (missing parts from reference TRBV2 and TRBJ1-6): EPEVTQTPSHQVTQMGQEVILRCVPISNHLYFYWYRQILGQKVEFLVSFYNNEISEKSEIFDDQFSVERPDGSNFTLKIRSTKLEDSAMYFCASSKTGGNNSPLHFGNGTRLTVT.